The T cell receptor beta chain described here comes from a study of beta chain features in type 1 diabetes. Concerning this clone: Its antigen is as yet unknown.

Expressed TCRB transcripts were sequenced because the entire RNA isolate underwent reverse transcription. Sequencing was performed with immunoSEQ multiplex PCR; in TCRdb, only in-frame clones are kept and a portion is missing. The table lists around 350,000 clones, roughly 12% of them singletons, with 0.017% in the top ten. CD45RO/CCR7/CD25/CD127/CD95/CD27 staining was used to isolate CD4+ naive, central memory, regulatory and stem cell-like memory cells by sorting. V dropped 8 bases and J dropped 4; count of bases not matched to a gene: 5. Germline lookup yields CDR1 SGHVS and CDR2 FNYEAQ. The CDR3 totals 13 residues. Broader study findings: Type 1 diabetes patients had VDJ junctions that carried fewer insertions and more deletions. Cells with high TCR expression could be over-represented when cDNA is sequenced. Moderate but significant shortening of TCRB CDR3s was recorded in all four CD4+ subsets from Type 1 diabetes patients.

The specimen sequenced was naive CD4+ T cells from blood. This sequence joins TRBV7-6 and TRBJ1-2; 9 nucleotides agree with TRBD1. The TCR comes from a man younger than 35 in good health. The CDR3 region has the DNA TGTGCCAGCGCGGACAGGGGTGGCTATGGCTACACCTTC. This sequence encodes CASADRGGYGYTF.